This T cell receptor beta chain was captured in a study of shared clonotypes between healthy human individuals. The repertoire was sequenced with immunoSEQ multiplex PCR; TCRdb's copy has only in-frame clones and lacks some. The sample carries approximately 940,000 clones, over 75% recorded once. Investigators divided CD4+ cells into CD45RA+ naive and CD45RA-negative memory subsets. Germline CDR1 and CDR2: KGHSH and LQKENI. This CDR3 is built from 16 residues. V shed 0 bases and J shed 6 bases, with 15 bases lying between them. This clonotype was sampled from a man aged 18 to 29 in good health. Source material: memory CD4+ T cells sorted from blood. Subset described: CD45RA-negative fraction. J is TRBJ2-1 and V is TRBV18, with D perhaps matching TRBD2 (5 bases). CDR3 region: CASSPPAKRDTNEQFF. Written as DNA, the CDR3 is TGTGCCAGCTCACCACCAGCGAAGAGGGATACCAATGAGCAGTTCTTC.